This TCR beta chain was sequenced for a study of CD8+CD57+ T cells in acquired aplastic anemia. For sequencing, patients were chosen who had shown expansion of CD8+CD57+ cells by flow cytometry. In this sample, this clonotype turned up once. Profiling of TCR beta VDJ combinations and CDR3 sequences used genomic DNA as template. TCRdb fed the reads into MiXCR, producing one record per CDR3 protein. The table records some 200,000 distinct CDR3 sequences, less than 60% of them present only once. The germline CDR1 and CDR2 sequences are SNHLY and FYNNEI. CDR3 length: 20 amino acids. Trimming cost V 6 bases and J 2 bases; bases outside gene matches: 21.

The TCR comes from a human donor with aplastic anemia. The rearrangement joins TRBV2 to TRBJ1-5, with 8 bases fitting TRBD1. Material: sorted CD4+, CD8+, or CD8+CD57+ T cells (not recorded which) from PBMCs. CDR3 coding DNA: TGTGCCAGCAGCCACGGATCCGGGACAGGAAAGTGGTTCGGCAATCAGCCCCAGCATTTT. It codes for CASSHGSGTGKWFGNQPQHF.